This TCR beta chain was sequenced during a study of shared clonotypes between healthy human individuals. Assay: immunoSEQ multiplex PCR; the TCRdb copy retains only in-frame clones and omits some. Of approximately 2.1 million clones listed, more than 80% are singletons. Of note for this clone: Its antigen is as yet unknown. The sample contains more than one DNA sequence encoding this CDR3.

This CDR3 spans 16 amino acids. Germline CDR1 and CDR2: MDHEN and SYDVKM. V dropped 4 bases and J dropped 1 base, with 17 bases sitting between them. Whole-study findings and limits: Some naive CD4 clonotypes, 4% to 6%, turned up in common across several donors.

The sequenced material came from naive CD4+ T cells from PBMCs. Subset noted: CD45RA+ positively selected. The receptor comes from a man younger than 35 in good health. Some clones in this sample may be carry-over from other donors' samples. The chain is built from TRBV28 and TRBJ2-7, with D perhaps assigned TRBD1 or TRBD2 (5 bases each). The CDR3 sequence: CASSSPPGGGSYEQYF. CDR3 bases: TGTGCCAGCAGTTCCCCCCCTGGTGGGGGATCCTACGAGCAGTACTTC.